The entry below describes one T cell receptor beta chain. Sequencing was performed with immunoSEQ multiplex PCR; in TCRdb, only in-frame clones are kept and a portion is missing. The repertoire holds approximately 21,000 clones, with around nine tenths as singletons. Germline CDR1 reads SEHNR; CDR2 reads FQNEAQ (reference sequence). The CDR3 loop spans 15 amino acids. Unmatched junction bases numbered 7, after V lost 5 bases and J lost 2 bases. This entry is derived from a study of monozygotic twins with cystic fibrosis. The material sequenced was blood. V and J are TRBV7-9 and TRBJ1-2; 8 nucleotides agree with TRBD1. The sequence derives from a woman younger than 45 with cystic fibrosis. CDR3 in DNA: TGTGCCAGCAGCCAGACAGGGGACCAAAACTATGGCTACACCTTC. Translation: CASSQTGDQNYGYTF.